The following is a T cell receptor (beta chain) sequence with its context. The antigen remains undetermined. CDR3 length equals 15 residues. Trimming stripped 7 bases from V and 4 bases from J, with 20 bases between. Germline lookup yields CDR1 LGHNT and CDR2 FRNRAP. These data are taken from a study of T cell responses to AZD1222 COVID-19 vaccine. Only in-frame clones appear in the TCRdb table, and some are missing; sequencing was by immunoSEQ multiplex PCR. Among over 100,000 clones listed, 70% to 90% were seen once. Notes on the study in general: Clonal diversity may have been underestimated in mostly white British donors.

This clonotype was sampled from an adult who received the MenACWY meningococcal vaccine as a control. This rearrangement joins TRBV12-5 to TRBJ2-7; D not certain. The sample in question was peripheral blood, obtained 28 days after the second dose of the MenACWY control vaccine. CDR3: CASVPLWWLLYEQYV. The CDR3 DNA follows: TGTGCTAGTGTTCCTCTTTGGTGGTTACTTTACGAGCAGTACGTC.